This T cell receptor beta chain emerged from a study of T-cell memory formation after mild COVID-19. MiXCR, applied by TCRdb to the 5' RACE reads, yields one record per CDR3 protein. The sample gives hundreds of thousands of distinct CDR3 sequences, about a fifth of which show up once; around 7.7% is in the top ten. On this clonotype itself: Its antigen remains unidentified.

The CDR3 loop spans 12 amino acids. Per germline, CDR1 MRHNA and CDR2 SNTAGT. The J segment lost 9 bases and the V segment lost 1 base, leaving 1 base of the junction unmatched. Overall study results and limits: Among clones contracting day 15 to 85, CD4/CD8 was balanced, whereas later expanders leaned CD4+. Memory from before infection featured some responding clones, which suggests cross-reactive memory joined. Contracting clones localized mainly to CM and EM when CD4+ and mainly to EMRA when CD8+.

The sequence was obtained from an adult woman who had mild COVID-19 (a few samples of this study predate the infection). Cell type and time point are not known. Sequences were obtained from PBMCs or a T cell subset sorted from them (not recorded which). The chain joins TRBV6-4 to TRBJ1-2, with TRBD1 matching 8 bases. CDR3: CASSDWTGRYTF. The CDR3 nucleotides read TGTGCCAGCAGTGACTGGACAGGGCGCTACACCTTC.